This T cell receptor beta chain was captured in a study of OX40 agonist ivuxolimab in advanced cancers. Assay used: immunoSEQ multiplex PCR; TCRdb lists only in-frame clones, some missing. The sample contains about 79,000 clones, roughly 94% of which appear only once. The CDR3 has 14 residues. Per germline, CDR1 SGHNT and CDR2 YYREEE (reference sequence). Trimming took off 0 bases at V and 7 bases at J, with 10 bases between the two ends. This chain uses TRBV5-4 with TRBJ1-4; D is perhaps TRBD1 (5 bases). Sample: CD4+ or CD8+ T cells sorted from blood, taken in a trial of the OX40 agonist ivuxolimab. The origin of this receptor is an adult with an advanced solid tumor such as melanoma, head and neck, liver or kidney cancer. CDR3 in amino acids: CASSLEAGSEKLFF. CDR3 in DNA: TGTGCCAGCAGCTTGGAGGCAGGGAGTGAAAAACTGTTTTTT.